These T cell receptor beta chains were read from a single sample in a study of cytomegalovirus exposure and HLA in healthy donors. Only in-frame clones appear in the TCRdb table, and some are missing; sequencing was by immunoSEQ multiplex PCR. The sample holds about 170,000 clones, 82% seen once. Sequences were obtained from PBMCs. The receptor set was obtained from a male donor in good health and CMV-seronegative. Both conserved end residues are part of each CDR3. A D gene is named only where the DNA matches it firmly. Clone size is not always given. Where it is, it says once, few, many or a class for expanded clones.

NA	TRBV11-2	NA	TRBJ1-4	TGTGCCAGCAGCTTAGGGGGAGTACTAAAGGAAAAACTGTTTTTT	CASSLGGVLKEKLFF
NA	TRBV2	once	TRBJ1-1	TGTGCCAGCACTTTCTCTAGGGGCAGTAACGCTTTCTTT	CASTFSRGSNAFF
TRBD2	TRBV5-5	NA	TRBJ2-7	TGTGCCAGCAGCTTGGGAGGCGGGAGGTCCTACGAGCAGTACTTC	CASSLGGGRSYEQYF
NA	TRBV5-1	NA	TRBJ2-2	TGCGCCAGCAGCGTACGGGACACGAACACCGGGGAGCTGTTTTTT	CASSVRDTNTGELFF
TRBD1	TRBV14	NA	TRBJ2-3	TGTGCCAGCAGCCAGGGACAGGGCCAGAGCACAGATACGCAGTATTTT	CASSQGQGQSTDTQYF
NA	TRBV4-3	NA	TRBJ1-5	TGCGCCAGCAGCCAAGACCTGACAGGTGGGCGGCCCCAGCATTTT	CASSQDLTGGRPQHF
NA	TRBV6-4	NA	TRBJ2-1	TGTGCCAGCAGTGACGGGGGAGGCTACAATGAGCAGTTCTTC	CASSDGGGYNEQFF
TRBD1	TRBV15	NA	TRBJ1-5	TGTGCCACGCAAAGATTGGACAGGGATGGACAGCCCCAGCATTTT	CATQRLDRDGQPQHF
TRBD2	TRBV30	once	TRBJ2-7	TGTGCCTGGAGTCGGGGGGTCTACGAGCAGTACTTC	CAWSRGVYEQYF
TRBD1	TRBV2	few	TRBJ2-7	TGTGCCAGTGCGACCACAGGGGGCTTGCGGGAGCAGTACTTC	CASATTGGLREQYF
TRBD1	TRBV28	NA	TRBJ1-1	TGTGCCAGCAGTTTAGGGGGCCGACAGGGCTTAACTGAAGCTTTCTTT	CASSLGGRQGLTEAFF
TRBD1	TRBV7-8	few	TRBJ1-2	TGTGCCAGCAGCTGGACCGGGACAGGGGAAGGTGGCTACACCTTC	CASSWTGTGEGGYTF
NA	TRBV19	NA	TRBJ2-7	TGTGCCAGTAGTATTGCACAGACCTACGAGCAGTACTTC	CASSIAQTYEQYF
NA	TRBV4-1	NA	TRBJ2-1	TGCGCCAGCAGCCCATCCAAAGCGGTGTACAATGAGCAGTTCTTC	CASSPSKAVYNEQFF
TRBD1	TRBV10-2	NA	TRBJ1-2	TGCGCCAGCAGTCAGGACAGGGGGAATAACTATGGCTACACCTTC	CASSQDRGNNYGYTF
TRBD2	TRBV5-1	NA	TRBJ2-1	TGCGCCAGCAGCCTCGGACTAGCGGGAAGCTCCTACAATGAGCAGTTCTTC	CASSLGLAGSSYNEQFF
TRBD2	TRBV9	NA	TRBJ2-3	TGTGCCAGCAGCGTCCCAGCGGGGCCTAGCACAGATACGCAGTATTTT	CASSVPAGPSTDTQYF
NA	TRBV28	NA	TRBJ2-1	TGTGCCAGCACCTCTCGCGCCCAAAGCTCCTACAATGAGCAGTTCTTC	CASTSRAQSSYNEQFF
TRBD1	TRBV5-4	NA	TRBJ2-4	TGTGCCAGCAGCCCCCCGGGACAGGGCCAAAACATTCAGTACTTC	CASSPPGQGQNIQYF
NA	TRBV6-5	NA	TRBJ2-2	TGTGCCAGCAGTTACTCTGGCGGGGGGGAGCTGTTTTTT	CASSYSGGGELFF
TRBD2	TRBV28	NA	TRBJ2-1	TGTGCCAGCAGCCAAGGACTAGCGGGATCCAATGAGCAGTTCTTC	CASSQGLAGSNEQFF
NA	TRBV2	NA	TRBJ1-4	TGTGCCAGCAATCAGGAGGGCGGTGAAAAACTGTTTTTT	CASNQEGGEKLFF